This TCR beta chain was obtained from a study of PD-L1 blockade in urothelial cancer (dated by TCRdb to the late 2010s). Looking at the study overall: Therapy was started at some point between 2014 and 2016 for all patients, and atezolizumab 1,200 mg was administered intravenously every 3 weeks. Durable clinical benefit was achieved by nine patients and was not achieved by 20 patients. Pretreatment blood TCR-seq was available for fewer than 30 patients, at least one posttreatment blood collection was obtained for some 24 patients, and tumor TCR-seq was available for some 24 patients. An exploratory multi-omic analysis was conducted of the somatic, immune and clinical correlates of response to PD-L1 blockade with atezolizumab in urothelial cancer. Durable clinical benefit was defined as a progression-free survival longer than 6 months, and TCR features were additionally tested against progression-free survival and overall survival. An ECOG performance status of 0 or 1 was recorded for the patients, and 0 to 3 prior chemotherapy regimens had been received by the patients. In the same patients who had TCR sequencing, pretreatment tumors also underwent whole exome sequencing and RNA sequencing. Pretreatment tumor samples, along with matched peripheral blood collected serially before and after atezolizumab treatment, underwent TCR sequencing. Blood samples yielded a median of roughly 140,000 T cells and roughly 83,000 unique TCRs, with median clonality 0.080. Blood samples were analyzed 3 weeks after the start of treatment (second dose) and 6 weeks after the start of treatment. About 85% of the roughly 29 patients were males with bladder-origin urothelial cancer, and about 65% of the roughly 30 reported a prior smoking history.

Beyond this particular receptor, the publication reports: Among patients with durable benefit, tumor-associated TCR clones showed greater expansion in peripheral blood 3 weeks after treatment started (n ≈ 20, p = 0.022). Improved progression-free and overall survival was found to be associated with pretreatment peripheral blood TCR clonality below the median. Because of the small sample size (n ≈ 29) and the many exploratory analyses performed, the results are intended to be regarded as hypothesis-generating.

Trimming removed 6 bases from V and 4 bases from J; the gene matches leave 8 bases unexplained. From cysteine to phenylalanine, the CDR3 is 14 amino acids long. Left in the record is the CDR3 DNA by itself, 42 bases read in frame from the first base. CDR1 and CDR2, looked up from the germline V gene (reference sequence), are SEHNR and FQNEAQ. This specimen's time point label, interpreted: peripheral blood 6 weeks after treatment start. A total of around 30 patients with locally advanced or metastatic urothelial carcinoma, treated at Memorial Sloan Kettering on a trial protocol, made up the cohort. Peripheral blood mononuclear cells were collected pretreatment and during treatment, at between 1 and 8 total time points per patient. The Qiagen DNeasy Blood extraction kit was used to purify genomic DNA from total PBMCs and from tumor samples. PBMCs were collected pretreatment and during treatment, and were isolated and stored as previously described.

With regard to this clone: The clone's antigen remains unknown. Base qualities are missing; no much larger clone stands one base away.

To estimate absolute template abundance from read counts, synthetic TCR analog templates were spiked into each PCR. TCRbeta CDR3 regions were amplified from genomic DNA with bias-controlled V and J gene primers using the immunoSEQ assay. Sequencing of rearranged TCRbeta segments was performed at approximately 20X coverage. Per the original workflow: Sequencing errors were corrected by clustering, and CDR3s were annotated against IMGT so that V, D and J genes could be assigned. Downstream analyses used only productive TCRbeta rearrangements, leaving out any out-of-frame or stop-codon sequences. Clonality was computed as one minus Shannon entropy normalized by the log of the number of unique productive sequences. Fisher's exact test with Benjamini-Hochberg correction, at a threshold of adjusted p below 0.01, was used to find clones that differed between time points or between blood and tumor. TCRdb obtained this table from immuneACCESS and retained in-frame rearrangements with V and J assigned. These tables miss some clones; where compared with another copy, unresolved V genes account for less than half of the shortfall, and the remainder is unexplained. V and J calls and clone size are as listed in that table; D and trimming were resolved from the DNA. The sample yields tens of thousands of clones; about 89% were counted once. About 7.3% of the sample is in the top ten clones.

This TCR derives from a man between 65 and 85 years old with urothelial cancer. This specimen consisted of PBMCs, obtained around atezolizumab (anti-PD-L1) treatment. Recombination linked TRBV7-9 to TRBJ1-1, and 7 bases in between align with TRBD1. For the CDR3, the sequence is CASRLTGVGTEAFF. The DNA sequence follows: TGTGCCAGCAGACTCACAGGGGTAGGCACTGAAGCTTTCTTT. Joined to the reference TRBV7-9 and TRBJ1-1 proteins, this CDR3 gives the full variable domain: DTGVSQNPRHKITKRGQNVTFRCDPISEHNRLYWYRQTLGQGPEFLTYFQNEAQLEKSRLLSDRFSAERPKGSFSTLEIQRTEQGDSAMYLCASRLTGVGTEAFFGQGTRLTVV.